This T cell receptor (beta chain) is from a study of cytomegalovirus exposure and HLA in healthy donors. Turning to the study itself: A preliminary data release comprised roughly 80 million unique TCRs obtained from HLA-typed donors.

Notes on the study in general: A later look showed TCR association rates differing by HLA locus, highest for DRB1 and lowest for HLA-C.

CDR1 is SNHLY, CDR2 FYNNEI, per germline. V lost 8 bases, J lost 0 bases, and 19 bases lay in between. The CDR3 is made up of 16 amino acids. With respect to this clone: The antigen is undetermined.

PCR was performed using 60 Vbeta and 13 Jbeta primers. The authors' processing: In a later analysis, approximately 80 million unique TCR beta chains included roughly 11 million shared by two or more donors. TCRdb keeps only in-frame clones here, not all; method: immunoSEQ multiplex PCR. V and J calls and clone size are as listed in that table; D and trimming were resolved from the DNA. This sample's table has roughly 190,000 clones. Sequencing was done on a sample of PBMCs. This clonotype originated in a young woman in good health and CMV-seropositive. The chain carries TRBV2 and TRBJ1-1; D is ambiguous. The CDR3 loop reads CASLPRGRQVNTEAFF. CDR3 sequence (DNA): TGTGCCAGCTTACCCCGAGGGCGGCAGGTGAACACTGAAGCTTTCTTT. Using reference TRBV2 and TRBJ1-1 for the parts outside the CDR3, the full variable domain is EPEVTQTPSHQVTQMGQEVILRCVPISNHLYFYWYRQILGQKVEFLVSFYNNEISEKSEIFDDQFSVERPDGSNFTLKIRSTKLEDSAMYFCASLPRGRQVNTEAFFGQGTRLTVV.